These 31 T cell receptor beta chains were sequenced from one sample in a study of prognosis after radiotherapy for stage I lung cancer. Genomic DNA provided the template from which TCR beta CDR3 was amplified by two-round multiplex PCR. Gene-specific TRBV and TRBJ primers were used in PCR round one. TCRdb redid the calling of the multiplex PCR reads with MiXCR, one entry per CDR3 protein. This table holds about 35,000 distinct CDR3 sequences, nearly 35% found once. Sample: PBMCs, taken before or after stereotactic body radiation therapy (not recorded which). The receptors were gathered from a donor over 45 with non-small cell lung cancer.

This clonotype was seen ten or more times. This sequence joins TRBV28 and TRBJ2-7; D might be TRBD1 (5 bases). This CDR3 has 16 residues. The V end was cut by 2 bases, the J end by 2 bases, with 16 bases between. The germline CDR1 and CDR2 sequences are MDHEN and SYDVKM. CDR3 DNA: TGTGCCAGCAGTTTAATTGGGCAGGGTTACACCTACGAGCAGTACTTC. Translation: CASSLIGQGYTYEQYF.

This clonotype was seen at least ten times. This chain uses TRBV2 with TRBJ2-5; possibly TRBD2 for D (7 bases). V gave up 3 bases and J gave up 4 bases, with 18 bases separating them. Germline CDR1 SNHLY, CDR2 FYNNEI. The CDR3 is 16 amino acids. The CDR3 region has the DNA TGTGCCAGCAGTGACGGGTTGTACAGGGAGGGAGAGACCCAGTACTTC. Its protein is CASSDGLYREGETQYF.

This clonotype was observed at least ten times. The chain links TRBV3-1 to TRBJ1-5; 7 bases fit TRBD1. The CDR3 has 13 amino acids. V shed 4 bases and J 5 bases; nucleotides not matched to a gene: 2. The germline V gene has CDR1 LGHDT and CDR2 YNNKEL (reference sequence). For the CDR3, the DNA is TGTGCCAGCAGCCGTCAGGGGGATCAGCCCCAGCATTTT. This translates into CASSRQGDQPQHF.

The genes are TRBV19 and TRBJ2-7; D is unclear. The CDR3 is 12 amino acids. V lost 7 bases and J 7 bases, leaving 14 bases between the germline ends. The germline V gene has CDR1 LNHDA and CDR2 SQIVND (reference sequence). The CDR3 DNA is TGTGCCAGTAATACGCAAATGGTGGAGCAGTACTTC. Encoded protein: CASNTQMVEQYF.

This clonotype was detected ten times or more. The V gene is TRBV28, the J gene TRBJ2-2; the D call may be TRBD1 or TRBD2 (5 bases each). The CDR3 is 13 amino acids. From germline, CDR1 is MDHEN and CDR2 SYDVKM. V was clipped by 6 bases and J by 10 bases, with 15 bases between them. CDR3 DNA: TGTGCCAGCAGCCTCCGGGACGTCAAGGAGCTGTTTTTT. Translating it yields CASSLRDVKELFF.

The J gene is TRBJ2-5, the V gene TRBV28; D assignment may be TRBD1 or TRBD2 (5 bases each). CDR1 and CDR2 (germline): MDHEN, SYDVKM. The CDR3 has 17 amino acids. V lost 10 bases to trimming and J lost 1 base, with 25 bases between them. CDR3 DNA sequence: TGTGCCACACTTACCCATGGCCGGGGCTCCTTCCAAGAGACCCAGTACTTC. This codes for CATLTHGRGSFQETQYF.

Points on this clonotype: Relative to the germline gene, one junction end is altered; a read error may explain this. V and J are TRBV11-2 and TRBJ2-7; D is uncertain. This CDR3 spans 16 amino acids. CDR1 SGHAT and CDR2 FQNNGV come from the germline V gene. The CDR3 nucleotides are TGTGCCAGCAGCTTATTCCCGCCCTCCGATGCCTACGAGCAATACTTC. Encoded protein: CASSLFPPSDAYEQYF.

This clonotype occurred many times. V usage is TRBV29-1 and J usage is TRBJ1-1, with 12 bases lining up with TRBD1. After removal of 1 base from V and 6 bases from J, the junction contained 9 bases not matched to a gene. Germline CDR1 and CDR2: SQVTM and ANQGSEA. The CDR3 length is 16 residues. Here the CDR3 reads CSVEGPRGTGGPEAFF. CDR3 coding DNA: TGCAGCGTTGAAGGCCCGCGGGGGACAGGGGGCCCTGAAGCTTTCTTT. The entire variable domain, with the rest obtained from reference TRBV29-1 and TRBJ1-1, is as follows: SAVISQKPSRDICQRGTSLTIQCQVDSQVTMMFWYRQQPGQSLTLIATANQGSEATYESGFVIDKFPISRPNLTFSTLTVSNMSPEDSSIYLCSVEGPRGTGGPEAFFGQGTRLTVV.

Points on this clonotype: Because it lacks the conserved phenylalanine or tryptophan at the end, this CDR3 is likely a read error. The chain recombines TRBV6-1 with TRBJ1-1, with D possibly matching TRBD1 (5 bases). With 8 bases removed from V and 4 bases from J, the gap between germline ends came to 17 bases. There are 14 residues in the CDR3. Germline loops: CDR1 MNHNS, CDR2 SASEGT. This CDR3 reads CASWTGGVGTEAFL. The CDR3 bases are TGTGCCAGCTGGACGGGGGGGGTTGGCACTGAAGCTTTCCTT.

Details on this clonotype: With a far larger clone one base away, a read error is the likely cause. This CDR3 is CSSSHGTGNQPQHF. CDR3 DNA sequence: TGTTCCAGCAGCCACGGGACAGGGAATCAGCCCCAGCATTTT. J is TRBJ1-5 and V is TRBV6-4; 9 bases line up with TRBD1. The germline CDR1 and CDR2 sequences are MRHNA and SNTAGT. This CDR3 is built from 14 residues.

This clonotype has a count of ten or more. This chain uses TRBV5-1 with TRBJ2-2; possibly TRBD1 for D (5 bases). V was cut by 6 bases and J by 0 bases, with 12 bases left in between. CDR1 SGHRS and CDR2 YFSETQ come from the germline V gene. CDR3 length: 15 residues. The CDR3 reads CASIDRNSNTGELFF. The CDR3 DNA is TGCGCCAGCATCGACAGAAACTCGAACACCGGGGAGCTGTTTTTT. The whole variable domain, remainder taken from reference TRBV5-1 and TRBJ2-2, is KAGVTQTPRYLIKTRGQQVTLSCSPISGHRSVSWYQQTPGQGLQFLFEYFSETQRNKGNFPGRFSGRQFSNSRSEMNVSTLELGDSALYLCASIDRNSNTGELFFGEGSRLTVL.

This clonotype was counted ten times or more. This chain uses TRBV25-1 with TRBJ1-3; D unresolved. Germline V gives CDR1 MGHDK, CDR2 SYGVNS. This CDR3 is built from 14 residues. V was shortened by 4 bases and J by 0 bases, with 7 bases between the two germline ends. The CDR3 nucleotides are TGTGCCAGCAGTGCGACGGACTCTGGAAACACCATATATTTT. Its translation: CASSATDSGNTIYF.

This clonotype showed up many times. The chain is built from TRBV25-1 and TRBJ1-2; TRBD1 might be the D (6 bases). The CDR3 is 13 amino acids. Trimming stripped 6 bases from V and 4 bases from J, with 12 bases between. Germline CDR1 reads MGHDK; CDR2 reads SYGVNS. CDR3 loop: CASREDRSYGYTF. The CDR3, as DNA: TGTGCCAGCAGGGAAGACAGGTCCTATGGCTACACCTTC.

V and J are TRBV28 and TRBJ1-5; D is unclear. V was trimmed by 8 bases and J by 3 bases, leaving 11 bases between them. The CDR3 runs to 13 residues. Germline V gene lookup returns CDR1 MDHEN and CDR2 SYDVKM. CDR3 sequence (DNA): TGTGCCAGCGCCGAAACGGCCAATCAGCCCCAGCATTTT. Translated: CASAETANQPQHF.

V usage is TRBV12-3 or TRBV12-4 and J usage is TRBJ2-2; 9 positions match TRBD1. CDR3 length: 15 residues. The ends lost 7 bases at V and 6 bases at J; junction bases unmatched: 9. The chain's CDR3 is CASIPRQGGAGELFF. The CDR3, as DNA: TGTGCCAGCATTCCAAGACAGGGGGGAGCCGGGGAGCTGTTTTTT.

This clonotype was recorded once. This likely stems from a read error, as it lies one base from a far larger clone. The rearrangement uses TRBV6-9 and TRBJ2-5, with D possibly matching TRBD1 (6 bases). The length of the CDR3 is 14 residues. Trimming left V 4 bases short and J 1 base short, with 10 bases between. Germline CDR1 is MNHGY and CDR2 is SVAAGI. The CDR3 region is CASSSGTFQETQYF. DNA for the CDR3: TGTGCCAGCAGTTCGGGGACATTCCAAGAGACCCAGTACTTC.

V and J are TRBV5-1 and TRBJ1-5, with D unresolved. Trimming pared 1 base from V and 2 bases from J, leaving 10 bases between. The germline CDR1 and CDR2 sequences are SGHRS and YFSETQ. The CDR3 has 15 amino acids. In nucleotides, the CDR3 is TGCGCCAGCAGCTTGACTCCCGGTGGCAATCAGCCCCAGCATTTT. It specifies CASSLTPGGNQPQHF. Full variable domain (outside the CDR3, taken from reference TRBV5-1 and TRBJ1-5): KAGVTQTPRYLIKTRGQQVTLSCSPISGHRSVSWYQQTPGQGLQFLFEYFSETQRNKGNFPGRFSGRQFSNSRSEMNVSTLELGDSALYLCASSLTPGGNQPQHFGDGTRLSIL.

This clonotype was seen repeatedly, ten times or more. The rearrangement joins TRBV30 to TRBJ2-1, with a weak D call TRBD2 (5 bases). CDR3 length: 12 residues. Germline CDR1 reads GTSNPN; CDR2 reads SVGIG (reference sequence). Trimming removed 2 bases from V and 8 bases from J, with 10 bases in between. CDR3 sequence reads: CAWSFTRDEQFF. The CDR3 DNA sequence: TGTGCCTGGAGTTTCACTAGAGATGAGCAGTTCTTC.

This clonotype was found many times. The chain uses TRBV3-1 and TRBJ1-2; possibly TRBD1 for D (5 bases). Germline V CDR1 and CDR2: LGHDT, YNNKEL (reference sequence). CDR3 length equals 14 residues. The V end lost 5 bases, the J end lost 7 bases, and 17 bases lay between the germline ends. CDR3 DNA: TGTGCCAGCAGCGAAACTGGCAGGGAAGGTGGCTACACCTTC. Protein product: CASSETGREGGYTF.

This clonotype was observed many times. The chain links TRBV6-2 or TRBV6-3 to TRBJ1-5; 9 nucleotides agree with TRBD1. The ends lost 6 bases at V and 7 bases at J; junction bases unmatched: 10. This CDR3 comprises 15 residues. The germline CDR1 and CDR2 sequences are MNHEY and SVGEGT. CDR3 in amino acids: CASRYDTGGGQPQHF. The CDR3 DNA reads TGTGCCAGCAGATACGACACAGGGGGCGGGCAGCCCCAGCATTTT.

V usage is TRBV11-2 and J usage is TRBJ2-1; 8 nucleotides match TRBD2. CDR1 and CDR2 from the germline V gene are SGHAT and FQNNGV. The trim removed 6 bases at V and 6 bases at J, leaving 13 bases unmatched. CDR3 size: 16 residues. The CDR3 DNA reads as TGTGCCAGCAGGTCGCCCGGGACTAGAGTAGTCAATGAGCAGTTCTTC. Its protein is CASRSPGTRVVNEQFF. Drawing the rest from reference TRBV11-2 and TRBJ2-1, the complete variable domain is EAGVAQSPRYKIIEKRQSVAFWCNPISGHATLYWYQQILGQGPKLLIQFQNNGVVDDSQLPKDRFSAERLKGVDSTLKIQPAKLEDSAVYLCASRSPGTRVVNEQFFGPGTRLTVL.

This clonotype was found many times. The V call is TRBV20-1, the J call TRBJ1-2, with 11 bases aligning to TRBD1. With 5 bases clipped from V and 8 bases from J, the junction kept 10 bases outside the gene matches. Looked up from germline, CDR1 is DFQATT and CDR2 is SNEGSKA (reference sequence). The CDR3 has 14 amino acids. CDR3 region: CSAYSGTGGRGYTF. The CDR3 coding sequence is TGCAGTGCTTACTCTGGGACAGGGGGGCGAGGCTACACCTTC.

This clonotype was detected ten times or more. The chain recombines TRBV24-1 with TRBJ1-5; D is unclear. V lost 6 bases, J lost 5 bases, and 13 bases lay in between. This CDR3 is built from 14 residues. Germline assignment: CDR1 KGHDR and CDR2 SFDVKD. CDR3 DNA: TGTGCCACCAGTAGTCCCGACATCGATCAGCCCCAGCATTTT. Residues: CATSSPDIDQPQHF.

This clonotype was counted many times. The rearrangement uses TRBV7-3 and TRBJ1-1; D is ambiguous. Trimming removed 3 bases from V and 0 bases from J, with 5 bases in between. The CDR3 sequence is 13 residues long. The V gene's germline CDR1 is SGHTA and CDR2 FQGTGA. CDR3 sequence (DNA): TGTGCCAGCAGCTTTAATTTGAACACTGAAGCTTTCTTT. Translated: CASSFNLNTEAFF.

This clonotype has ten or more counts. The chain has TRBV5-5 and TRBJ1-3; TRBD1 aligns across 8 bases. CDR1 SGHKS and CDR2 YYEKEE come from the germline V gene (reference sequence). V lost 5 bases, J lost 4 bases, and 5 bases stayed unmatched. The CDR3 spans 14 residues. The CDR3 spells CASRKTGDGNTIYF. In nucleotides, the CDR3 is TGTGCCAGCAGGAAGACAGGGGACGGAAACACCATATATTTT.

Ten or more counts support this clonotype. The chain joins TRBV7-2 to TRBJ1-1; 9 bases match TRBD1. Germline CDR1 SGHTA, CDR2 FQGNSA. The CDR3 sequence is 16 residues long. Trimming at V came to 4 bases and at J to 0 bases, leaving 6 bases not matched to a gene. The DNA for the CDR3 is TGTGCCAGCAGCTCATGGACAGGGGTAATGAACACTGAAGCTTTCTTT. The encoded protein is CASSSWTGVMNTEAFF.

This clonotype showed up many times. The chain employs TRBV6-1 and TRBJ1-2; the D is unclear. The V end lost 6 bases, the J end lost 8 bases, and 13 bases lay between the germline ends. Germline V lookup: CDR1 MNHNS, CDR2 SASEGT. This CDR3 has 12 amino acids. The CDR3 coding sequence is TGTGCCAGCAGGACCCTTCCGTTCGGCTACACCTTC. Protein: CASRTLPFGYTF.

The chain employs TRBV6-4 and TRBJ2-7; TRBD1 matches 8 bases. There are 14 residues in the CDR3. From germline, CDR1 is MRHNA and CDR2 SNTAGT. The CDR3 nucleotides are TGTAACCGTCTAGGACAGGGAAGGATCTACGAGCAGTACTTC. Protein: CNRLGQGRIYEQYF.

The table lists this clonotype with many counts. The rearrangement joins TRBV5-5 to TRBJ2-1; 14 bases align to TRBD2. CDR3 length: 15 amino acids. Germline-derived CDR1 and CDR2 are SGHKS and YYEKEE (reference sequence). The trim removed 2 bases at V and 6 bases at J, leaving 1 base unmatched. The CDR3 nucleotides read TGTGCCAGCAGCTTCGGGACTAGCGGGAGCAATGAGCAGTTCTTC. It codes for CASSFGTSGSNEQFF.

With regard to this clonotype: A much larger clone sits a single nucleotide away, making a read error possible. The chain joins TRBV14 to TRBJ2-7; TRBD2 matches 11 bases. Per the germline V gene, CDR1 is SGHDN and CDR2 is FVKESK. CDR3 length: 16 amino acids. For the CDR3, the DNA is TGTGCCAGCAGCCCTTTAGGACTAGCGGGCCTCTACGAGCATTACTTC. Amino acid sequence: CASSPLGLAGLYEHYF. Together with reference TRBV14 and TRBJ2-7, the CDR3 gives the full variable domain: EAGVTQFPSHSVIEKGQTVTLRCDPISGHDNLYWYRRVMGKEIKFLLHFVKESKQDESGMPNNRFLAERTGGTYSTLKVQPAELEDSGVYFCASSPLGLAGLYEHYFGPGTRLTVT.

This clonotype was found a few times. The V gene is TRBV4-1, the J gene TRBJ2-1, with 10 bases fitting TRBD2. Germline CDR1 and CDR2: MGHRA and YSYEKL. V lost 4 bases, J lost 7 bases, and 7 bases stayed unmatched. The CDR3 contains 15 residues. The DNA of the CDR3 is TGCGCCAGCAGCCGATTAGCGGGGGGCCAGAATGAGCAGTTCTTC. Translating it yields CASSRLAGGQNEQFF.